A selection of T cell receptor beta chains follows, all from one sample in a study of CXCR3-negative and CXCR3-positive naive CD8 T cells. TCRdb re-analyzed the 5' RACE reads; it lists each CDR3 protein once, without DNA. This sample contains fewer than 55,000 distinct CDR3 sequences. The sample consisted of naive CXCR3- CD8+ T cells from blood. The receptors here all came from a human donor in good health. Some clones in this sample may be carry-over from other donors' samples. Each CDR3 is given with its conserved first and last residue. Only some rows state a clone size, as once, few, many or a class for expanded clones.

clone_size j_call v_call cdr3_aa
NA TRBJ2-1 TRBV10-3 CAISSPTSDVNNEQFF
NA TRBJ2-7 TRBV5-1 CASSLSQDYEQYF
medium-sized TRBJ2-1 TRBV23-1 CASSAGTGLNEQFF
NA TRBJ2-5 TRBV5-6 CASSLAGQGYQETQYF
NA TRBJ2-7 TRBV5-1 CASSLGQGIYEQYF
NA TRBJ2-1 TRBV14 CASSPYGRRNEQFF
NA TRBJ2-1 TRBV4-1 CASSQGQGIYNEQFF
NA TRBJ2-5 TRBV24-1 CATSDLGQPETQYF
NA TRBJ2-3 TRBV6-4 CASSDSLGGGADTQYF
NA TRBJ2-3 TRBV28 CASSFFGGGDTLDSSTDTQYF
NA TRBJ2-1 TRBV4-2 CASSQVGLQNEQFF
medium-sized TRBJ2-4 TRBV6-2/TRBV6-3 CASSSALAKNIQYF
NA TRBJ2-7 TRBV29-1 CSVELGQGGNPYEQYF
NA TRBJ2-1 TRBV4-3 CASSQDLGAPRQFF
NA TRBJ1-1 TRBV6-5 CASRAGQTGTEAFF
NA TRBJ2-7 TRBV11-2 CASSLAGTEVSYEQYF
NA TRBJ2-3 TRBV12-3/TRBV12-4 CASSLGVDTQYF
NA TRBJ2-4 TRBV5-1 CASSIPGQRNIQYF
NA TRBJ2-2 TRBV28 CASRDRLSSNTGELFF
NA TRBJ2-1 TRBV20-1 CSAVTLAGVYNEQFF
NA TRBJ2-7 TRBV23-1 CASSQSWTGSSYEQYF
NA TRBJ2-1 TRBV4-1 CASSQVPAGAYNEQFF
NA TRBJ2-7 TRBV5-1 CASRLADSYEQYF
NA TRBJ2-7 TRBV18 CASSPRDTSYEQYF
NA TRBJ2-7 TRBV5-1 CASSSGQGSNEQYF
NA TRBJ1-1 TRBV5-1 CASSPGTGDTEAFF
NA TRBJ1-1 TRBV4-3 CASSQDRTGLNTEAFF
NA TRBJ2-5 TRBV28 CASSLVAGGEISEETQYF
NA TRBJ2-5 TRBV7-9 CASSLVVGQETQYF
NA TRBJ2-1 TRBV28 CASTLSGESYNEQFF
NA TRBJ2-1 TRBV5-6 CASSLGGQGEQFF
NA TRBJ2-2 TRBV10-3 CAISAGTGLTGELFF
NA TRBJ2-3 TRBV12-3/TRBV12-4 CASIFSTGTGTRFTSDTQYF
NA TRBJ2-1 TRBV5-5 CASSRAGTANNEQFF
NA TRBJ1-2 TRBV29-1 CSVEATGGYTF
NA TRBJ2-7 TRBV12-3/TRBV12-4 CASSGGQGWHEQYF
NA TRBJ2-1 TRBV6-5 CASSSGQEYNEQFF
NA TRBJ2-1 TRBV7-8 CASSPPGGPLYNEQFF
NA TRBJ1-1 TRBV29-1 CSLLNPQGTEAFF
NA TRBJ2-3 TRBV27 CASSGLGGRNTQYF
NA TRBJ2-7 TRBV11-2 CASSLGTGVSYEQYF
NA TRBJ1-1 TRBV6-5 CASSYSTGGNEAFF
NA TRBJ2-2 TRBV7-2 CASSILSGTYTGELFF
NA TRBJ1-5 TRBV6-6 CASSYVVRLNEDQPQHF
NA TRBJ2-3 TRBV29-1 CSVDPETSGYTQYF
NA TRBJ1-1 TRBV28 CASSFGDRGRGKAFF
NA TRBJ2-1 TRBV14 CASSQVRADEQFF
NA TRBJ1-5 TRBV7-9 CASSLGVFQPQHF
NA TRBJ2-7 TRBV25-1 CASRLSYEQYF
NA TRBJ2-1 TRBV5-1 CASSLAGLDYNEQFF
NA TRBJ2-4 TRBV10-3 CAISELGVAKNIQYF
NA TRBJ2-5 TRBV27 CASSGPRETQYF
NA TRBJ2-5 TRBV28 CASSLGGRIETQYF
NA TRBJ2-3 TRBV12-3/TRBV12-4 CASSFLADAQYF
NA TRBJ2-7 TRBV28 CASTRKGTSSTHEQYF